This T cell receptor (beta chain) comes out of a study of T cell repertoires in cytomegalovirus infection. Study-wide context: Researchers turned to recently identified HLA-C-restricted CMV epitopes as well as well-studied HLA-B-restricted ones. The public TCR beta signatures pointed to both CMV infection and matching HLA type. The study, taken as a whole, reports: Within the response measured ex vivo, HLA-C-restricted CMV-specific TCR beta clonotypes were dominant.

Using its own MiXCR run on the reads, TCRdb lists one record per CDR3 protein. Of about 110,000 distinct CDR3 sequences detected, around 40% appear once; the ten largest clones hold approximately 69%. Comments on this clonotype: Its antigen is currently unknown.

V lost 4 bases and J lost 1, with 13 bases in between. The CDR3 consists of 15 residues. Germline-derived CDR1 and CDR2 are SEHNR and FQNEAQ (reference sequence). The J gene is TRBJ2-5, the V gene TRBV7-9; D is perhaps TRBD2 (6 bases). This specimen consisted of CD8+ T cells from cultured PBMCs, obtained from culture after CMV antigen stimulation. The clonotype was recovered from a human donor in good health (CMV status not recorded). Some clones in this sample may be carry-over from other donors' samples. The CDR3 loop is CASSSKTSPQETQYF. Written as DNA, the CDR3 is TGTGCCAGCAGCTCTAAGACTAGTCCCCAAGAGACCCAGTACTTC.